The 7 T cell receptor beta chains below come from one sample, sequenced in a study of T-cell reconstitution after alpha-beta-depleted transplantation in children. TCRbeta library preparation incorporated unique molecular identifiers. TCRdb processed the PCR reads anew with MiXCR; each CDR3 protein has one entry. The sample yields 200,000 to 300,000 distinct CDR3 sequences, around 11% seen once. Here the sequenced sample was PBMCs from the stem cell graft donor, taken from the stem cell graft. These receptor sequences come from a human donor who donated a stem cell graft to a child with acute lymphoblastic leukemia.

The chain links TRBV7-9 to TRBJ2-5; 7 bases line up with TRBD1. Trimming took 6 bases from V and 5 from J; bases not matched to a gene: 9. This CDR3 spans 14 amino acids. Looked up from germline, CDR1 is SEHNR and CDR2 is FQNEAQ (reference sequence). CDR3 sequence: CASRLPGQRETQYF. The CDR3 DNA sequence: TGTGCCAGCAGACTTCCGGGACAGCGGGAGACCCAGTACTTC.

This clonotype has at least ten counts. The chain combines TRBV7-3 with TRBJ2-5; weak D call: TRBD2 (5 bases). The germline V gene has CDR1 SGHTA and CDR2 FQGTGA. Trimming took 2 bases from V and 6 from J, leaving 13 bases between them. CDR3 size: 14 residues. The CDR3 spells CASSLGGAEKTQYF. The CDR3 nucleotides are TGTGCCAGCAGCTTAGGAGGAGCGGAGAAGACCCAGTACTTC. Complete variable domain (other parts from reference TRBV7-3 and TRBJ2-5): GAGVSQTPSNKVTEKGKYVELRCDPISGHTALYWYRQSLGQGPEFLIYFQGTGAADDSGLPNDRFFAVRPEGSVSTLKIQRTERGDSAVYLCASSLGGAEKTQYFGPGTRLLVL.

This clonotype was picked up many times. The chain carries TRBV5-1 and TRBJ2-7; possibly TRBD1 for D (7 bases). V gave up 3 bases and J gave up 11 bases, with 12 bases separating them. This CDR3 has 11 residues. CDR1 is SGHRS and CDR2 is YFSETQ in the germline V gene. In nucleotides, the CDR3 is TGCGCCAGCAGCTCCAGGGGGGCTGAGTACTTC. This encodes CASSSRGAEYF.

This clonotype was observed at least ten times. The chain is built from TRBV6-2 or TRBV6-3 and TRBJ1-5; a possible D gene is TRBD1 (5 bases). The CDR3 is 13 residues long. The germline gives CDR1 MNHEY, CDR2 SVGEGT. Trimming stripped 5 bases from V and 7 bases from J, with 12 bases between. The CDR3 sequence is CASSPGFVQPQHF. CDR3 sequence (DNA): TGTGCCAGCAGTCCAGGGTTCGTCCAGCCCCAGCATTTT.

V gene TRBV4-1 combines with J gene TRBJ2-5; weak D call: TRBD2 (6 bases). V was trimmed by 0 bases and J by 7 bases, leaving 12 bases between them. Looked up from germline, CDR1 is MGHRA and CDR2 is YSYEKL. This CDR3 comprises 14 residues. The CDR3 here is CASSQDRGMRTQYF. The CDR3, as DNA: TGCGCCAGCAGCCAAGATCGGGGGATGCGGACCCAGTACTTC.

There are many counts of this clonotype. The rearrangement links TRBV29-1 to TRBJ1-4; no firm D call. Germline-derived CDR1 and CDR2 are SQVTM and ANQGSEA. This CDR3 spans 10 amino acids. For the CDR3, the DNA is TGCGGAGCGCTGGGTGAAAAACTGTTTTTT. It encodes CGALGEKLFF.

The chain carries TRBV5-6 and TRBJ1-2; D uncertain. Germline CDR1 SGHDT, CDR2 YYEEEE. The CDR3 is made up of 14 amino acids. Trimming shortened V by 3 bases and J by 0 bases, and 9 bases separated the two germline ends. The CDR3 coding sequence is TGTGCCAGCAGCTATGCCGTCTCTAACTATGGCTACACCTTC. It is translated as CASSYAVSNYGYTF.